One sample yielded the 18 T cell receptor beta chains listed below, sequenced in a study of radiotherapy plus CTLA-4 blockade in lung cancer. Clones were sequenced by immunoSEQ multiplex PCR, and TCRdb holds only the in-frame ones, with some missing. The table lists some 60,000 clones, under 80% of them singletons. The specimen was peripheral blood, collected from a patient treated with radiotherapy plus ipilimumab. The receptors were gathered from a human donor with non-small cell lung cancer who had a complete response to radiotherapy plus ipilimumab.

This clone has only one observation. The chain couples TRBV18 to TRBJ1-1; D is ambiguous. Germline V CDR1 and CDR2: KGHSH, LQKENI. This CDR3 spans 13 amino acids. V lost 6 bases and J lost 1, with 9 bases in between. CDR3 in amino acids: CASSEGKNTEAFF. The CDR3 nucleotides are TGTGCCAGCTCGGAGGGAAAGAACACTGAAGCTTTCTTT.

V and J are TRBV2 and TRBJ2-2; tentatively, D is TRBD1 (5 bases). The germline gives CDR1 SNHLY, CDR2 FYNNEI. V dropped 1 base and J dropped 6 bases, with 12 bases sitting between them. This CDR3 has 15 residues. CDR3 sequence reads: CASSEDKVGAGELFF. CDR3 DNA: TGTGCCAGCAGTGAAGACAAAGTAGGGGCCGGGGAGCTGTTTTTT. Full variable domain (remainder filled in from reference TRBV2 and TRBJ2-2): EPEVTQTPSHQVTQMGQEVILRCVPISNHLYFYWYRQILGQKVEFLVSFYNNEISEKSEIFDDQFSVERPDGSNFTLKIRSTKLEDSAMYFCASSEDKVGAGELFFGEGSRLTVL.

This clone was seen once. The chain joins TRBV7-2 to TRBJ1-5; 10 nucleotides line up with TRBD1. V lost 5 bases, J lost 6 bases, and 4 bases stayed unmatched. Germline-derived CDR1 and CDR2 are SGHTA and FQGNSA. The CDR3 is 14 amino acids. This CDR3 reads CASSQGQGTQPQHF. Written as DNA, the CDR3 is TGTGCCAGCAGCCAGGGACAGGGGACTCAGCCCCAGCATTTT. Variable domain in full (rest from reference TRBV7-2 and TRBJ1-5): GAGVSQSPSNKVTEKGKDVELRCDPISGHTALYWYRQSLGQGLEFLIYFQGNSAPDKSGLPSDRFSAERTGGSVSTLTIQRTQQEDSAVYLCASSQGQGTQPQHFGDGTRLSIL.

This clone was seen a few times. The chain carries TRBV2 and TRBJ2-7; TRBD2 aligns across 13 bases. Germline trimming cut 0 bases from V and 6 bases from J; bases unmatched to any gene: 8. CDR1 and CDR2 (germline): SNHLY, FYNNEI. The CDR3 totals 17 residues. The CDR3 DNA reads TGTGCCAGCAGTGAAGCGCGAGGACTAGCGGGAGAGTTCGAGCAGTACGTC. Its translation: CASSEARGLAGEFEQYV.

The rearrangement joins TRBV30 to TRBJ1-1; D gene ambiguous. V gave up 3 bases and J gave up 0 bases, with 14 bases separating them. CDR1 and CDR2 (germline): GTSNPN, SVGIG (reference sequence). The CDR3 loop spans 15 amino acids. Written as DNA, the CDR3 is TGTGCCTGGAGCATTTTCAGCGTTATGAACACTGAAGCTTTCTTT. This sequence encodes CAWSIFSVMNTEAFF.

V is TRBV6-1 and J is TRBJ2-2, with D perhaps matching TRBD1 (5 bases). V was trimmed by 7 bases and J by 1 base, leaving 10 bases between them. The germline V gene has CDR1 MNHNS and CDR2 SASEGT. This CDR3 has 14 amino acids. Here the CDR3 DNA reads TGTGCCAGCACTCTAAGGGGGAACACCGGGGAGCTGTTTTTT. Its translation: CASTLRGNTGELFF.

V usage is TRBV7-6 and J usage is TRBJ2-5; TRBD2 matches 7 bases. The CDR3 contains 14 residues. The V gene end was trimmed by 5 bases and the J gene end by 4 bases; junction bases not matched to a gene: 7. The germline gives CDR1 SGHVS, CDR2 FNYEAQ. The CDR3: CASSPRLARETQYF. Written as DNA, the CDR3 is TGTGCCAGCAGCCCTCGACTAGCTCGAGAGACCCAGTACTTC.

The rearrangement uses TRBV6-1 and TRBJ2-7, with a possible D match to TRBD2 (5 bases). The CDR3 has 15 residues. Germline lookup yields CDR1 MNHNS and CDR2 SASEGT. Deletions cut 3 bases from V and 0 bases from J, with 12 bases between. CDR3 sequence reads: CASSEGSGSSYEQYF. CDR3 bases: TGTGCCAGCAGTGAGGGCAGTGGGAGCTCCTACGAGCAGTACTTC.

The chain joins TRBV6-6 to TRBJ2-7; no firm D call. This CDR3 has 13 amino acids. Germline-derived CDR1 and CDR2 are MNHNY and SVGAGI (reference sequence). The V and J ends lost 7 bases and 6 bases respectively, with 16 bases between them. CDR3 DNA sequence: TGTGCCAGCAACAATACTCCACTCAGCGAGCAGTACGTC. Translation gives CASNNTPLSEQYV.

A few counts support this clone. The chain couples TRBV19 to TRBJ2-3; possible D gene TRBD2, 5 bases. CDR1 and CDR2 from the germline V gene are LNHDA and SQIVND (reference sequence). V was cut by 3 bases and J by 1 base, with 11 bases left in between. This CDR3 has 15 amino acids. The CDR3: CASSIPGMGTDTQYF. The DNA for the CDR3 is TGTGCCAGTAGTATTCCCGGGATGGGCACAGATACGCAGTATTTT. The full variable domain, with the rest looked up from reference TRBV19 and TRBJ2-3, is DGGITQSPKYLFRKEGQNVTLSCEQNLNHDAMYWYRQDPGQGLRLIYYSQIVNDFQKGDIAEGYSVSREKKESFPLTVTSAQKNPTAFYLCASSIPGMGTDTQYFGPGTRLTVL.

This clone is classed as medium-sized. This chain connects TRBV29-1 to TRBJ1-1; D unresolved. Between the trimmed V and J ends, which lost 7 bases and 1 base, there was a span of 10 bases. Germline V gene sequence: CDR1 SQVTM, CDR2 ANQGSEA. There are 12 residues in the CDR3. The CDR3 DNA reads as TGCAGCGGCCACATTTCGAACACTGAAGCTTTCTTT. Translated: CSGHISNTEAFF.

The chain carries TRBV10-3 and TRBJ2-7; D might be TRBD2 (6 bases). Germline loops: CDR1 ENHRY, CDR2 SYGVKD. V was cut by 6 bases and J by 3 bases, with 12 bases left in between. The length of the CDR3 is 13 residues. CDR3 residues: CAISARLDYEQYV. The CDR3 coding sequence is TGTGCCATCAGCGCGCGACTAGACTACGAGCAGTACGTC.

The V gene is TRBV5-4, the J gene TRBJ2-7, with 7 bases that match TRBD1. The CDR3 sequence is 14 residues long. Germline assignment: CDR1 SGHNT and CDR2 YYREEE (reference sequence). With V trimmed by 3 bases and J by 2 bases, 5 bases remained unmatched. The CDR3 DNA reads as TGTGCCAGCAGCTCCCGACAGGGTACCTACGAGCAGTACTTC. Its protein is CASSSRQGTYEQYF.

The CDR3 nucleotides read TGTGCCAGTAGTACCCGACAGGGGAAGGAGACCCAGTACTTC. It is translated as CASSTRQGKETQYF. This chain uses TRBV19 with TRBJ2-5, with TRBD1 identical over 8 bases. V shed 4 bases, J shed 5 bases, and the junction held 6 bases outside the gene matches. The CDR3 runs 14 residues. From germline, CDR1 is LNHDA and CDR2 SQIVND (reference sequence). Filled out from reference TRBV19 and TRBJ2-5, the complete variable domain reads DGGITQSPKYLFRKEGQNVTLSCEQNLNHDAMYWYRQDPGQGLRLIYYSQIVNDFQKGDIAEGYSVSREKKESFPLTVTSAQKNPTAFYLCASSTRQGKETQYFGPGTRLLVL.

The genes are TRBV18 and TRBJ1-1; D gene uncertain. The CDR3 is 15 amino acids. CDR1 is KGHSH and CDR2 is LQKENI in the germline V gene. Trimming stripped 3 bases from V and 3 bases from J, with 14 bases between. CDR3 region: CASSPNRLRDTEAFF. The CDR3 DNA sequence: TGTGCCAGCTCACCTAACCGGTTGAGGGACACTGAAGCTTTCTTT.

The V and J genes are TRBV19 and TRBJ1-1; 7 positions match TRBD1. Germline trimming cut 5 bases from V and 5 bases from J; bases unmatched to any gene: 8. The CDR3 runs 14 residues. Germline-derived CDR1 and CDR2 are LNHDA and SQIVND (reference sequence). CDR3 amino acids: CASSLQGLLTEAFF. CDR3 in DNA: TGTGCCAGTAGTTTACAGGGGCTGTTGACTGAAGCTTTCTTT.

Comments on this clone: The junction differs from germline at one of its ends, possibly a read error. Other DNA variants within this sample encode the same CDR3. This chain connects TRBV6-4 to TRBJ2-2; D is uncertain. The CDR3 consists of 15 residues. Per germline, CDR1 MRHNA and CDR2 SNTAGT. DNA for the CDR3: TGTGCCAGTAGTGACTCGCGTCATAACACCGGGGAGCTGTTTTTT. Its translation: CASSDSRHNTGELFF.

The chain has TRBV19 and TRBJ1-3, with TRBD1 identical over 7 bases. J lost 0 bases, V lost 5 bases, and 7 bases had no gene match. The germline gives CDR1 LNHDA, CDR2 SQIVND (reference sequence). The CDR3 consists of 16 residues. The CDR3 protein is CASSLTTGSSGNTIYF. The CDR3 nucleotides read TGTGCCAGTAGTCTGACGACAGGGAGCTCTGGAAACACCATATATTTT.